Presented here are 32 T cell receptor beta chains from one specimen sequenced in a study of T cell responses to AZD1222 COVID-19 vaccine. Only in-frame clones appear in the TCRdb table, and some are missing; sequencing was by immunoSEQ multiplex PCR. The sample yields about 120,000 clones, approximately 86% seen once. This specimen was peripheral blood, taken 28 days after the second AZD1222 dose. These receptors came from an adult who received the AZD1222 COVID-19 vaccine.

CDR3 in DNA: TGTGCCAGCAGCCCCGCGCCGGGGAGCTCCTACAATGAGCAGTTCTTC. As protein: CASSPAPGSSYNEQFF. The rearrangement uses TRBV5-6 and TRBJ2-1, with D perhaps TRBD2 (5 bases). Between the trimmed V and J ends, which lost 4 bases and 0 bases, there was a span of 14 bases. Looked up from germline, CDR1 is SGHDT and CDR2 is YYEEEE. The CDR3 is made up of 16 amino acids.

This rearrangement joins TRBV5-5 to TRBJ1-2; weak D call: TRBD1 (5 bases). The CDR3 is made up of 13 amino acids. V was pared by 5 bases and J by 3 bases, with 11 bases between. Germline CDR1 reads SGHKS; CDR2 reads YYEKEE (reference sequence). CDR3 sequence: CASRLQEDYGYTF. The CDR3 DNA follows: TGTGCCAGCAGGTTACAGGAAGACTATGGCTACACCTTC.

The V gene is TRBV4-3, the J gene TRBJ2-7; 11 bases align to TRBD1. The ends lost 3 bases at V and 3 bases at J; junction bases unmatched: 4. Germline V gives CDR1 LGHNA, CDR2 YSLEER. The CDR3 runs 15 residues. The CDR3 sequence: CASSQAGTGGYEQYF. CDR3 bases: TGCGCCAGCAGCCAGGCCGGGACAGGGGGCTACGAGCAGTACTTC.

V and J are TRBV28 and TRBJ1-1; D uncertain. V was pared by 3 bases and J by 1 base, with 6 bases between. Germline V gene sequence: CDR1 MDHEN, CDR2 SYDVKM. The CDR3 sequence is 13 residues long. CDR3 protein: CASSFRTNTEAFF. DNA for the CDR3: TGTGCCAGCAGTTTCCGGACGAACACTGAAGCTTTCTTT.

The chain combines TRBV11-2 with TRBJ1-2, with 10 positions matching TRBD1. Germline-derived CDR1 and CDR2 are SGHAT and FQNNGV. There are 17 residues in the CDR3. V trimming: 6 bases; J trimming: 5 bases; junction bases outside the gene matches: 15. This chain's CDR3 is CASRPWGTGDSSYGYTF. Written as DNA, the CDR3 is TGTGCCAGCAGACCATGGGGGACAGGGGACTCATCATATGGCTACACCTTC.

CDR3 coding DNA: TGTGCCAGCAGCTTTCCCTGGGGGCGGGGGGACAATGAGCAGTTCTTC. It yields the protein CASSFPWGRGDNEQFF. This rearrangement joins TRBV7-8 to TRBJ2-1; 8 bases agree with TRBD2. The junction had 9 bases not matched to a gene; V was cut back by 3 bases and J by 5 bases. The CDR3 runs to 16 residues. Germline CDR1 is SGHVS and CDR2 is FQNEAQ.

The chain carries TRBV7-3 and TRBJ2-3; no clear D. The V end was cut by 2 bases, the J end by 5 bases, with 11 bases between. Germline V gene data show CDR1 as SGHTA and CDR2 as FQGTGA. The CDR3 loop spans 14 amino acids. CDR3 region: CASSLEAVGDTQYF. CDR3 coding DNA: TGTGCCAGCAGCTTAGAGGCGGTCGGAGATACGCAGTATTTT.

V is TRBV27 and J is TRBJ2-7; D remains unclear. The CDR3 has 13 amino acids. The V gene's germline CDR1 is MNHEY and CDR2 SMNVEV (reference sequence). Trimming took 2 bases from V and 4 from J, leaving 9 bases between them. CDR3 region: CASSLTEKYEQYF. DNA for the CDR3: TGTGCCAGCAGTTTAACGGAGAAATACGAGCAGTACTTC.

The chain links TRBV6-5 to TRBJ2-7, with a tentative D call TRBD2 (7 bases). Germline V gene sequence: CDR1 MNHEY, CDR2 SVGAGI. Trimming took off 6 bases at V and 3 bases at J, with 12 bases between the two ends. CDR3 length: 13 amino acids. The CDR3 DNA reads TGTGCCAGCAGCGGGGGGCTTAACTACGAGCAGTACTTC. Its translation is CASSGGLNYEQYF.

This clone was observed a single time. The J gene is TRBJ2-7, the V gene TRBV6-1; D call uncertain. The CDR3 runs to 14 residues. Trimming took 1 base from V and 2 from J, leaving 9 bases between them. From germline, CDR1 is MNHNS and CDR2 SASEGT. CDR3 DNA: TGTGCCAGCAGTGAAGAGAGGAAAGCCTACGAGCAGTACTTC. This gives the protein CASSEERKAYEQYF.

The gene calls are TRBV9 and TRBJ2-1; possible D gene TRBD1, 6 bases. The ends were cut back, 0 bases at V and 4 bases at J, with 26 bases in the middle. There are 20 residues in the CDR3. Germline V gene sequence: CDR1 SGDLS, CDR2 YYNGEE. CDR3 region: CASSVGQARGPPRVYNEQFF. The CDR3 region has the DNA TGTGCCAGCAGCGTAGGACAGGCCCGAGGCCCCCCCAGGGTATACAATGAGCAGTTCTTC.

J is TRBJ2-7 and V is TRBV29-1, with TRBD1 identical over 11 bases. The germline V gene encodes CDR1 SQVTM and CDR2 ANQGSEA. The CDR3 is 16 amino acids. The V gene end was trimmed by 1 base and the J gene end by 0 bases; junction bases not matched to a gene: 5. CDR3 residues: CSVEGTGTGGSYEQYF. The DNA of the CDR3 is TGCAGCGTTGAAGGCACCGGGACAGGGGGCTCCTACGAGCAGTACTTC.

J is TRBJ2-3 and V is TRBV19, with D uncertain. The germline V gene has CDR1 LNHDA and CDR2 SQIVND (reference sequence). The CDR3 runs 15 residues. Trimming pared 1 base from V and 2 bases from J, leaving 10 bases between. The CDR3 DNA follows: TGTGCCAGTAGTATAGCACTACTTCTCACAGATACGCAGTATTTT. It codes for CASSIALLLTDTQYF.

This clone was counted a single time. The V gene is TRBV30, the J gene TRBJ2-3, with D perhaps given as TRBD1 or TRBD2 (5 bases each). This CDR3 has 14 residues. The V and J ends lost 4 bases and 5 bases respectively, with 16 bases between them. Germline loops: CDR1 GTSNPN, CDR2 SVGIG (reference sequence). CDR3 protein: CAWTKKGSLDTQYF. The CDR3 nucleotides read TGTGCCTGGACCAAAAAGGGGAGTTTAGATACGCAGTATTTT.

V gene TRBV3-1 (or the pseudogene TRBV3-2) combines with J gene TRBJ2-2; 12 nucleotides line up with TRBD2. The CDR3 covers 16 residues. Germline assignment: CDR1 LGHDT and CDR2 YNNKEL (reference sequence). Losses at the gene ends were 0 bases for V and 8 bases for J; bases not matched to a gene: 4. The CDR3: CASSQETSGRLGELFF. For the CDR3, the DNA is TGTGCCAGCAGCCAAGAGACTAGCGGGAGATTGGGGGAGCTGTTTTTT.

The genes are TRBV11-2 and TRBJ1-1; 9 bases agree with TRBD1. Germline assignment: CDR1 SGHAT and CDR2 FQNNGV. CDR3 size: 16 residues. V was clipped by 7 bases and J by 4 bases; unmatched bases: 13. The CDR3 sequence: CASNSRQGVFPTEAFF. In DNA, the CDR3 is TGTGCCAGCAACTCCAGACAGGGGGTTTTTCCCACTGAAGCTTTCTTT.

V gene TRBV7-3 combines with J gene TRBJ2-3; 7 positions agree with TRBD2. Germline V gives CDR1 SGHTA, CDR2 FQGTGA. This CDR3 has 17 residues. J lost 3 bases, V lost 2 bases, and 11 bases had no gene match. In DNA, the CDR3 is TGTGCCAGCAGCTTAGAGTCTGCGGGAGTTGGGACAGATACGCAGTATTTT. Protein: CASSLESAGVGTDTQYF.

This CDR3 reads CASNRQGPNNEQFF. As DNA, the CDR3 is TGTGCCAGCAATAGACAGGGACCGAACAATGAGCAGTTCTTC. The gene calls are TRBV11-1 and TRBJ2-1; 7 bases line up with TRBD1. The CDR3 totals 14 residues. Germline V gene lookup returns CDR1 SGHAT and CDR2 FQDESV (reference sequence). V trimming: 7 bases; J trimming: 5 bases; junction bases outside the gene matches: 8. Full variable domain (rest looked up from reference TRBV11-1 and TRBJ2-1): EAEVAQSPRYKITEKSQAVAFWCDPISGHATLYWYRQILGQGPELLVQFQDESVVDDSQLPKDRFSAERLKGVDSTLKIQPAELGDSAMYLCASNRQGPNNEQFFGPGTRLTVL.

The V gene is TRBV7-9, the J gene TRBJ2-7; D is tentatively TRBD1 or TRBD2 (5 bases each). This CDR3 spans 14 amino acids. The germline CDR1 and CDR2 sequences are SEHNR and FQNEAQ (reference sequence). Trimming stripped 4 bases from V and 5 bases from J, with 15 bases between. CDR3 bases: TGTGCCAGCAGCTCATTTGTCGAGGGGCACGAGCAGTACTTC. It specifies CASSSFVEGHEQYF.

J is TRBJ2-5 and V is TRBV9; possibly TRBD1 or TRBD2 for D (5 bases each). With 5 bases removed from V and 6 bases from J, the gap between germline ends came to 11 bases. Germline CDR1 reads SGDLS; CDR2 reads YYNGEE. This CDR3 is 12 amino acids long. CDR3 sequence reads: CASSRGGQTQYF. The CDR3 nucleotides are TGTGCCAGCAGTCGGGGCGGACAGACCCAGTACTTC.

This clone has just one count. V usage is TRBV18 and J usage is TRBJ1-1; no reliable D call. Germline V gene lookup returns CDR1 KGHSH and CDR2 LQKENI. Trimming cost V 3 bases and J 4 bases, with 12 bases left between them. CDR3 length equals 14 residues. The CDR3, as DNA: TGTGCCAGCTCACCCGAGGTGAGGGCCACTGAAGCTTTCTTT. It yields the protein CASSPEVRATEAFF.

This chain links TRBV7-3 with TRBJ2-7, with 8 bases identical to TRBD1. CDR1 is SGHTA, CDR2 FQGTGA, per germline. The J segment lost 0 bases and the V segment lost 5 bases, leaving 6 bases of the junction unmatched. The CDR3 covers 15 residues. The DNA for the CDR3 is TGTGCCAGCAGCGCGGAAGGGACAGGCTCCTACGAGCAGTACTTC. Amino acid sequence: CASSAEGTGSYEQYF. Full variable domain (missing parts from reference TRBV7-3 and TRBJ2-7): GAGVSQTPSNKVTEKGKYVELRCDPISGHTALYWYRQSLGQGPEFLIYFQGTGAADDSGLPNDRFFAVRPEGSVSTLKIQRTERGDSAVYLCASSAEGTGSYEQYFGPGTRLTVT.

The CDR3 DNA follows: TGTGCCAGCAGCGTAGATTCGAGAGAGCAGTTCTTC. Amino acid sequence: CASSVDSREQFF. The genes are TRBV7-9 and TRBJ2-1; D is undetermined. Germline assignment: CDR1 SEHNR and CDR2 FQNEAQ (reference sequence). V gave up 5 bases and J gave up 10 bases, with 12 bases separating them. The CDR3 totals 12 residues.

This clone was recorded a few times. The gene calls are TRBV3-1 (or the pseudogene TRBV3-2) and TRBJ2-1, with 8 bases aligning to TRBD2. The CDR3 length is 15 residues. Germline V lookup: CDR1 LGHDT, CDR2 YNNKEL (reference sequence). J was trimmed by 6 bases and V by 0 bases; bases with no gene match: 4. The CDR3 loop is CASSQELAAGNEQFF. The CDR3 coding sequence is TGTGCCAGCAGCCAAGAACTAGCGGCTGGCAATGAGCAGTTCTTC.

The gene calls are TRBV7-9 and TRBJ2-7; 11 nucleotides agree with TRBD2. There are 14 residues in the CDR3. Germline V lookup: CDR1 SEHNR, CDR2 FQNEAQ (reference sequence). With 5 bases clipped from V and 2 bases from J, the junction kept 2 bases outside the gene matches. The CDR3 reads CASSPTSGAYEQYF. In nucleotides, the CDR3 is TGTGCCAGCAGCCCGACTAGCGGGGCCTACGAGCAGTACTTC.

CDR3 nucleotides: TGTGCCAGCTCACGCGCCGGAGGTGATTCACCCCTCCACTTT. Translating it yields CASSRAGGDSPLHF. The V gene is TRBV18, the J gene TRBJ1-6; the D is unclear. CDR3 length: 14 residues. Deletions cut 4 bases from V and 8 bases from J, with 12 bases between. CDR1 and CDR2 (germline): KGHSH, LQKENI.

The chain uses TRBV2 and TRBJ2-5, with TRBD1 matching over 7 bases. V was pared by 7 bases and J by 4 bases, with 3 bases of the junction left unmatched. The CDR3 length is 12 residues. CDR1 is SNHLY, CDR2 FYNNEI, per germline. CDR3 sequence (DNA): TGTGCCAGCAAGGGGGCGGGAGAGACCCAGTACTTC. It codes for CASKGAGETQYF.

This chain links TRBV30 with TRBJ2-3; D not resolved. V lost 0 bases to trimming and J lost 3 bases, with 7 bases between them. Germline-derived CDR1 and CDR2 are GTSNPN and SVGIG (reference sequence). The CDR3 contains 13 residues. The CDR3 protein is CAWSVGWTDTQYF. The CDR3 DNA reads as TGTGCCTGGAGTGTAGGGTGGACAGATACGCAGTATTTT.

J is TRBJ1-5 and V is TRBV10-3, with a possible D match to TRBD1 (5 bases). There are 15 residues in the CDR3. Germline V CDR1 and CDR2: ENHRY, SYGVKD. Trimming took off 6 bases at V and 0 bases at J, with 12 bases between the two ends. In DNA form, the CDR3 reads TGTGCCATCAGCTCTGGGACGGATAGCAATCAGCCCCAGCATTTT. Translated, it gives CAISSGTDSNQPQHF.

As for this clone: The identical CDR3 is also encoded by other nucleotide sequences in the sample. The rearrangement uses TRBV7-9 and TRBJ2-2; D uncertain. The CDR3 totals 13 residues. Germline V lookup: CDR1 SEHNR, CDR2 FQNEAQ (reference sequence). Trimming stripped 5 bases from V and 5 bases from J, with 9 bases between. The CDR3 sequence: CASSPTWTGELFF. The CDR3 nucleotides are TGTGCCAGCAGCCCCACATGGACCGGGGAGCTGTTTTTT.

V usage is TRBV6-2 or TRBV6-3 and J usage is TRBJ2-3, with D maybe TRBD2 (6 bases). The CDR3 consists of 13 residues. The germline V and J ends were trimmed by 5 bases and 2 bases, with 8 bases remaining between them. The germline V gene encodes CDR1 MNHEY and CDR2 SVGEGT. DNA of the CDR3: TGTGCCAGCAGTGGGGACTCCACAGATACGCAGTATTTT. Its translation: CASSGDSTDTQYF.

The rearrangement joins TRBV27 to TRBJ1-3; no definite D call. CDR1 is MNHEY and CDR2 is SMNVEV in the germline V gene (reference sequence). Trimming removed 2 bases from V and 6 bases from J, with 11 bases in between. This CDR3 is built from 14 residues. CDR3 sequence: CASSLGPWENTIYF. CDR3 in DNA: TGTGCCAGCAGTTTAGGTCCCTGGGAAAACACCATATATTTT.